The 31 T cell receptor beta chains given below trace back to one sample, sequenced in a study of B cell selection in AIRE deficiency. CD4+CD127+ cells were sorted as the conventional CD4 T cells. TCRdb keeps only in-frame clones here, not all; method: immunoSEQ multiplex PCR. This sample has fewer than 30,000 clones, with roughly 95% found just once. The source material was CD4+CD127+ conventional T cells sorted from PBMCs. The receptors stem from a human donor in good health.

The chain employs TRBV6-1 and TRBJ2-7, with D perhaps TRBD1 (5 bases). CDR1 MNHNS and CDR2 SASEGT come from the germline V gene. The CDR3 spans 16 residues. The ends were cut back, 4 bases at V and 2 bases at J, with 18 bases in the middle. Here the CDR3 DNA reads TGTGCCAGCAGTGGGGCCCTCCAGGGCACGGCCTACGAGCAGTACTTC. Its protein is CASSGALQGTAYEQYF.

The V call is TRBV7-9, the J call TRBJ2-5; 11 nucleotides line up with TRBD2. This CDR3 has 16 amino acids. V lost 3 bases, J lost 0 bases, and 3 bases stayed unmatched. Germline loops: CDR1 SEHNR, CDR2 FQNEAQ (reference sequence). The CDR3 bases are TGTGCCAGCAGCTTGGCGGGACTAGCGGACCAAGAGACCCAGTACTTC. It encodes CASSLAGLADQETQYF.

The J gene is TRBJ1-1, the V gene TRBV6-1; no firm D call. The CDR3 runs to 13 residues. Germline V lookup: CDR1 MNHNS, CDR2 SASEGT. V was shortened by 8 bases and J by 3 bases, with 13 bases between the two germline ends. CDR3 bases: TGTGCCAGCCGATCGACTTGGGACACTGAAGCTTTCTTT. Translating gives CASRSTWDTEAFF.

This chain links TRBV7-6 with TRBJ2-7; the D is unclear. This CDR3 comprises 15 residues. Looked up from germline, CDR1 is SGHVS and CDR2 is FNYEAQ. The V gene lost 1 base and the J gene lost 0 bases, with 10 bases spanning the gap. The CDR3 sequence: CASSLDIGNSYEQYF. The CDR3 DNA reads TGTGCCAGCAGCTTAGATATAGGCAACTCCTACGAGCAGTACTTC.

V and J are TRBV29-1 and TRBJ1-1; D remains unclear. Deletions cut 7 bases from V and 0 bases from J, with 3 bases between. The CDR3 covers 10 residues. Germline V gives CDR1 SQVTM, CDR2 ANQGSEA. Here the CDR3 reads CSGLNTEAFF. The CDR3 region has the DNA TGCAGCGGGCTGAACACTGAAGCTTTCTTT.

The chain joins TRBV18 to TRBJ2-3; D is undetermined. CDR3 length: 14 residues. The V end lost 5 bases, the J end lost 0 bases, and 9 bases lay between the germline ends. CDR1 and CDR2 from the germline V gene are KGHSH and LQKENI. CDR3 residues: CASSSFSSTDTQYF. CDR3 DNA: TGTGCCAGCTCATCCTTCTCTAGCACAGATACGCAGTATTTT.

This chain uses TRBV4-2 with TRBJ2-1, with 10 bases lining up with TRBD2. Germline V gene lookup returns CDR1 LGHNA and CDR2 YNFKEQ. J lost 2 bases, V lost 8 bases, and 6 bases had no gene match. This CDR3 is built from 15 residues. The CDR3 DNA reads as TGTGCCAGCCAGGAGACTAGCGGGCCCTACAATGAGCAGTTCTTC. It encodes CASQETSGPYNEQFF.

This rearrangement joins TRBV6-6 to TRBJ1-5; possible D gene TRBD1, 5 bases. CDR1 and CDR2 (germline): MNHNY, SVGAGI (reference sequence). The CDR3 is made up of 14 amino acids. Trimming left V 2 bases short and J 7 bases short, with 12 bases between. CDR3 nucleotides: TGTGCCAGCAGTTACGATGGGGCGAGGCAGCCCCAGCATTTT. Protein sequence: CASSYDGARQPQHF.

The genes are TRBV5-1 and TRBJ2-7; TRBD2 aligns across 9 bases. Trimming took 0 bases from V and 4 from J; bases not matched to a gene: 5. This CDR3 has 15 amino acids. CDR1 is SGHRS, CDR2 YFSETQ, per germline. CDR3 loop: CASSLGASGEYEQYF. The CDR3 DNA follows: TGCGCCAGCAGCTTGGGCGCTAGCGGGGAGTACGAGCAGTACTTC.

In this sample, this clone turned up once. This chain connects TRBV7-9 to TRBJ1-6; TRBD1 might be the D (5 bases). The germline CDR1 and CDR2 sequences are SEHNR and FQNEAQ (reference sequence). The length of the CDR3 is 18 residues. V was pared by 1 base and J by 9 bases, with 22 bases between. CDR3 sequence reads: CASSLVEGAWTLGSPLHF. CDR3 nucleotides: TGTGCCAGCAGCTTAGTAGAAGGGGCTTGGACTCTGGGTTCACCCCTCCACTTT. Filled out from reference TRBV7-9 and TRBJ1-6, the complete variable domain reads DTGVSQNPRHKITKRGQNVTFRCDPISEHNRLYWYRQTLGQGPEFLTYFQNEAQLEKSRLLSDRFSAERPKGSFSTLEIQRTEQGDSAMYLCASSLVEGAWTLGSPLHFGNGTRLTVT.

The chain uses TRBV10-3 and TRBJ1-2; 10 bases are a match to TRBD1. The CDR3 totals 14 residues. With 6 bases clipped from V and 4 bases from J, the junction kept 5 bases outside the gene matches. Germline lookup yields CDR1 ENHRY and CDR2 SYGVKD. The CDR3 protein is CAIRGQGEGYGYTF. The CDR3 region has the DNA TGTGCCATCAGAGGACAGGGGGAGGGCTATGGCTACACCTTC.

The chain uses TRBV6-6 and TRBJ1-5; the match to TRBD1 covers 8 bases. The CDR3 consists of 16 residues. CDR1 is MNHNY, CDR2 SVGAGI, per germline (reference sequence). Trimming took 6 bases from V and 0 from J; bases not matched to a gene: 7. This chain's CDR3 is CASRDITGGSNQPQHF. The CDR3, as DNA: TGTGCCAGCAGGGATATTACAGGGGGTAGCAATCAGCCCCAGCATTTT.

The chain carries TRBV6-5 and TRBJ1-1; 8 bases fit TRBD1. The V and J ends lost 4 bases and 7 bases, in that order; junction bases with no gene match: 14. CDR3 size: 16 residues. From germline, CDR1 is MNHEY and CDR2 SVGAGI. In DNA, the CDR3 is TGTGCCAGCAGTTCCCGGACAGGGAGGGCGTCGGGTGAAGCTTTCTTT. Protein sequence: CASSSRTGRASGEAFF.

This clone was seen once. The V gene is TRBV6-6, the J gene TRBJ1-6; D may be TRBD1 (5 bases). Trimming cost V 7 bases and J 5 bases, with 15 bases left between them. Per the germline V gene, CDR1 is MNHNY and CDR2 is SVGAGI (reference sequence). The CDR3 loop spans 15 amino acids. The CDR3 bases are TGTGCCAGCACCCCGCGGAGGGGCAATAATTCACCCCTCCACTTT. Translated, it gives CASTPRRGNNSPLHF.

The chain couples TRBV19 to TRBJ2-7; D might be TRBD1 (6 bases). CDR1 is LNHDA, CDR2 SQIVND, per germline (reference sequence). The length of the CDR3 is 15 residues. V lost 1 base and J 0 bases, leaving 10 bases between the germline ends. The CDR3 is CASSIVQGPSYEQYF. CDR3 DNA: TGTGCCAGTAGTATAGTCCAGGGGCCCTCCTACGAGCAGTACTTC.

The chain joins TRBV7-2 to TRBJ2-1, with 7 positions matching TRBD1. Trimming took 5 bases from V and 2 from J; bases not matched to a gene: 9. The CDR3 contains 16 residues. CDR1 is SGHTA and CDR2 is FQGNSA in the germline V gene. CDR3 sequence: CASSAHRGAAYNEQFF. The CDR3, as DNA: TGTGCCAGCAGCGCCCACAGGGGCGCGGCCTACAATGAGCAGTTCTTC.

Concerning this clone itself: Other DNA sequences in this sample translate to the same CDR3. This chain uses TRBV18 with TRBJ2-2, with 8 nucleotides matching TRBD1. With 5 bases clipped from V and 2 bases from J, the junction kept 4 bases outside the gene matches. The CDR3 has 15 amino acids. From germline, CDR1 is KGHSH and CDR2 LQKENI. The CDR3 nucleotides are TGTGCCAGCTCAAGGGACAGGACTAACACCGGGGAGCTGTTTTTT. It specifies CASSRDRTNTGELFF.

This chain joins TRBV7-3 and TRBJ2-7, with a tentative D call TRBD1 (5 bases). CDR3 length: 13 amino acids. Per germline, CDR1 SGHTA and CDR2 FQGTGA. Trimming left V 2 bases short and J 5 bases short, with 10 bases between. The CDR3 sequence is CASSLGEGDEQYF. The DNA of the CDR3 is TGTGCCAGCAGCTTAGGTGAAGGGGACGAGCAGTACTTC.

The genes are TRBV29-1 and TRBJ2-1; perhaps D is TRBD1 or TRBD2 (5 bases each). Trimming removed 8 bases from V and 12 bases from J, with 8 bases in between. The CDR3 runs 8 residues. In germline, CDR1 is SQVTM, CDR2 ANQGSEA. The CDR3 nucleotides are TGCAGCTTGGGACCGCAGTTCTTC. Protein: CSLGPQFF.

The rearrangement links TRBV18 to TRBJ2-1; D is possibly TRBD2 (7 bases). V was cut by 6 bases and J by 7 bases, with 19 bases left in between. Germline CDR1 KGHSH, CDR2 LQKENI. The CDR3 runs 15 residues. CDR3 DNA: TGTGCCAGCTCGGTTTTGGGGGGGCCTTGGAATGAGCAGTTCTTC. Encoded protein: CASSVLGGPWNEQFF.

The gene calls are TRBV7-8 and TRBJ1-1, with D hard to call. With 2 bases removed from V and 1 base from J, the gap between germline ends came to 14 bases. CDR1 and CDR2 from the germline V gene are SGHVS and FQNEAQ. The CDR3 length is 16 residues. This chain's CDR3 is CASSLPLTQPNTEAFF. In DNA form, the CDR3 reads TGTGCCAGCAGCTTACCCCTGACCCAGCCGAACACTGAAGCTTTCTTT.

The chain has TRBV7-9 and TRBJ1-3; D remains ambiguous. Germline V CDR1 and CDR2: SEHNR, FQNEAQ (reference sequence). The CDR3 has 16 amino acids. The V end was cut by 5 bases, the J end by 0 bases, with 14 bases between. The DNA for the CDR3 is TGTGCCAGCAGCAAATCAGCCACAATCTCTGGAAACACCATATATTTT. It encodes CASSKSATISGNTIYF.

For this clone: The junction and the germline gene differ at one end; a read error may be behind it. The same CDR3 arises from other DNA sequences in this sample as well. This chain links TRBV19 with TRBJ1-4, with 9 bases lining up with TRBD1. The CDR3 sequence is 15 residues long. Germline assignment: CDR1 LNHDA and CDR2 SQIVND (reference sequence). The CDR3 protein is CASRDRERRNEKLFF. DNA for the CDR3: TGTGCTAGTAGGGACAGGGAAAGGAGGAATGAAAAACTGTTTTTT.

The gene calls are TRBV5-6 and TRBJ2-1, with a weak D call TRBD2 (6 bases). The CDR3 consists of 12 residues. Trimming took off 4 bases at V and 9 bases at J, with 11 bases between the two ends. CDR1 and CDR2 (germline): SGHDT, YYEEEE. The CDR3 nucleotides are TGTGCCAGCAGCCGTGGGACTCCTGAGCAGTTCTTC. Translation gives CASSRGTPEQFF. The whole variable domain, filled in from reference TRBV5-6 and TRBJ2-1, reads DAGVTQSPTHLIKTRGQQVTLRCSPKSGHDTVSWYQQALGQGPQFIFQYYEEEERQRGNFPDRFSGHQFPNYSSELNVNALLLGDSALYLCASSRGTPEQFFGPGTRLTVL.

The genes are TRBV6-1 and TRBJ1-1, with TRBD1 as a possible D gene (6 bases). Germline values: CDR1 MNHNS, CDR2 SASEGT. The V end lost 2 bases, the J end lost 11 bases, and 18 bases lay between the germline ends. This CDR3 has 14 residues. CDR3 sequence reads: CASSELGTITGAFF. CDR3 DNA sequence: TGTGCCAGCAGTGAATTAGGGACAATCACAGGGGCTTTCTTT.

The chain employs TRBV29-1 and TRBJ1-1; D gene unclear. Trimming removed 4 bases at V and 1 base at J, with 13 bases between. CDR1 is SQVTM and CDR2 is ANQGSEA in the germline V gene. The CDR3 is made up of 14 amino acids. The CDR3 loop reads CSVARSLKNTEAFF. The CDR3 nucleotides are TGCAGCGTTGCCCGGTCTCTGAAGAACACTGAAGCTTTCTTT.

The CDR3 loop is CASSNRRGEGNEQFF. The CDR3 bases are TGTGCCAGCAGCAACCGGCGGGGGGAGGGCAATGAGCAGTTCTTC. This chain links TRBV14 with TRBJ2-1; TRBD2 matches at 8 bases. With V trimmed by 5 bases and J by 6 bases, 9 bases remained unmatched. This CDR3 contains 15 residues. Germline CDR1 and CDR2: SGHDN and FVKESK.

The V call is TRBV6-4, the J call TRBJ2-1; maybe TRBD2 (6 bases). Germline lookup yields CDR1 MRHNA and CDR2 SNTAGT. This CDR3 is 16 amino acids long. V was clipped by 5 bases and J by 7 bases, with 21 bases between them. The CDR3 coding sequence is TGTGCCAGCAGTAGATTTCAGACTAGTACGTCGAATGAGCAGTTCTTC. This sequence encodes CASSRFQTSTSNEQFF.

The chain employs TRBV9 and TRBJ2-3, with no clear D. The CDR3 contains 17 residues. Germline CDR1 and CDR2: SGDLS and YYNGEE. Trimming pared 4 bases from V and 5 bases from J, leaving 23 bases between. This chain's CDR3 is CASSQTCPFVMQDTQYF. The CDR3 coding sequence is TGTGCCAGCAGCCAGACATGTCCCTTTGTCATGCAAGATACGCAGTATTTT.

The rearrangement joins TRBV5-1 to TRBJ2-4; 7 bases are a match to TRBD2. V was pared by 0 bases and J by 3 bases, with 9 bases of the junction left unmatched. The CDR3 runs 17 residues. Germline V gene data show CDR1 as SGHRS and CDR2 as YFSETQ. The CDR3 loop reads CASSLGPISGGKNIQYF. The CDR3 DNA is TGCGCCAGCAGCTTGGGTCCCATTTCGGGGGGCAAAAACATTCAGTACTTC.

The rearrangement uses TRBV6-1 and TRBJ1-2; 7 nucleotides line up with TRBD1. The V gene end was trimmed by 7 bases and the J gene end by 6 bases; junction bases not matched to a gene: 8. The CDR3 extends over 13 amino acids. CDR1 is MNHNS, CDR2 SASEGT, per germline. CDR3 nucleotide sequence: TGTGCCAGCACCCGGACAGGAAGACATGGCTACACCTTC. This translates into CASTRTGRHGYTF.